This TCR beta chain emerged from a study of T cells after yellow fever vaccination (dated by TCRdb to the late 2010s). Regarding the research as a whole: Libraries from fractions with low cell numbers were prepared with the SMART-Seq v4 Ultra Low Input RNA kit. To follow T-cell clones before and after primary and booster YFV17D yellow fever vaccination, bulk TCR alpha and beta repertoires were sequenced over time. The cohort comprised two healthy male donors, one aged 18 to 30 and one aged 30 to 40 years. Blood was drawn at multiple timepoints before and after primary and secondary immunization, with bulk PBMC replicates and cell subsets isolated. General findings and caveats noted by the study authors: Because only two donors were included in the study, the extent to which the findings can be generalized is limited. Compared with the primary T-cell response, the secondary T-cell response was faster but weaker, reaching its peak on day 5 rather than on day 15. A small share of clonotypes occurred in both CD4 and CD8 compartments, likely arising from convergent recombination. Most clones expanded after primary vaccination were re-detected after the booster (about 96% of CD4 and 88% of CD8), suggesting broad memory maintenance. Computational filtering was needed because FACS-sorted repertoires could contain abundant contaminating clonotypes from the bulk population.

This clonotype appeared many times. Which antigen it targets is not known. No quality values exist for individual bases; no much larger clone is one base distant. In light of the paper, this sample's treatment or condition label describes: live attenuated yellow fever vaccine strain. At each blood-draw timepoint, two biological replicates of bulk PBMCs were obtained. A standard Ficoll-Paque protocol was used to isolate PBMCs from peripheral blood. TriZol was used to extract RNA from bulk PBMCs, CD4 and CD8 fractions, and dextramer-positive and dextramer-negative fractions. Taken from the germline V gene (reference sequence), the CDR1 and CDR2 loops are MNHEY and SMNVEV. The CDR3 spans 13 residues, from the cysteine through the phenylalanine. Left in the record is the CDR3 DNA by itself, 39 bases read in frame from the first base. Trimming costs V 6 bases and J 7 bases, and their ends lie 13 bases apart.

Synthesis of TCR cDNA relied on 5'RACE template switching, a step that introduced a universal primer site along with unique molecular identifiers. Priming of cDNA synthesis was performed from both the TCR alpha and TCR beta constant segments. Two PCR steps were used to amplify libraries, with sample barcodes and sequencing adapters being added in the second step. Libraries were sequenced on Illumina HiSeq 2500 (2x100 bp) or NovaSeq (2x150 bp). As for how the authors treated the data: Demultiplexing of reads and collapsing into UMI consensus sequences were performed with MIGEC, and V(D)J alignment was carried out with MiXCR. Vaccine-responding clonotypes were identified with edgeR using replicate PBMC samples, with FDR below 0.01 and a log2 fold change above 5 up to day 15 being required. Each bulk clonotype was labeled CD4 or CD8 based on which sequenced repertoire, CD4 or CD8, contained the clonotype at higher abundance. TCRdb ran its own pipeline on the public reads, namely fastp trimming at Q25 and MiXCR clone calling, and kept in-frame beta chains. Identical CDR3 protein sequences are pooled into one entry, listed with their most common genes and DNA. V and J calls and clone size were set by TCRdb, not the authors. Across this sample there are about 330,000 distinct CDR3 sequences, with about 6.9% seen only once. The top ten clonotypes cover 18% of the sample.

This clonotype originated in a young man who received the YFV17D yellow fever vaccine. This sample comprised PBMCs, obtained more than 35 days after the first yellow fever vaccination. The V gene is TRBV27 and the J gene is TRBJ1-5; the D gene is possibly TRBD1, with 5 bases matching. At the DNA level, the sequence is TGTGCCAGCAGCAAACAGGAGAAACAGCCCCAGCATTTT. It encodes CASSKQEKQPQHF.